This paragraph covers one T cell receptor beta chain sequence. First-strand cDNA relied on TRAV- and TRBV-specific primers spanning alpha and beta chains. Over 20 PCR cycles, TCRs were amplified from a constant-region primer and V-primer adapter. Via MiXCR, TCRdb re-called the reads, giving one row per CDR3 protein. Here the sample spans around 60,000 distinct CDR3 sequences, 20% to 25% being singletons. Time point: after trial treatment. Described treatment: LDRT plus nivolumab, ipilimumab, low-dose cyclophosphamide and aspirin (RACIN trial). Every donor's regimen consisted of nivolumab, ipilimumab, aspirin, low-dose cyclophosphamide and low-dose radiotherapy. Eligibility required advanced solid tumors lacking tumor-infiltrating lymphocytes. The sample is drawn from a study of low-dose radiotherapy and immunotherapy resistance in tumors. Study-wide background: Intravenous cyclophosphamide 200 mg/m2 was given every two weeks, one day before radiation and immunotherapy.

Germline loops: CDR1 LGHDT, CDR2 YNNKEL (reference sequence). Trimming left V 4 bases short and J 2 bases short, with 18 bases between. This CDR3 has 17 amino acids. The sequencing used PBMCs, collected after low-dose radiotherapy plus immunotherapy. The sequence was obtained from a male donor with prostate cancer. The rearrangement links TRBV3-1 to TRBJ2-1, with D possibly TRBD1 on 6 matching bases. This CDR3 is CASSRPAGAGAYNEQFF. Written as DNA, the CDR3 is TGTGCCAGCAGCCGACCAGCTGGGGCAGGGGCCTACAATGAGCAGTTCTTC.